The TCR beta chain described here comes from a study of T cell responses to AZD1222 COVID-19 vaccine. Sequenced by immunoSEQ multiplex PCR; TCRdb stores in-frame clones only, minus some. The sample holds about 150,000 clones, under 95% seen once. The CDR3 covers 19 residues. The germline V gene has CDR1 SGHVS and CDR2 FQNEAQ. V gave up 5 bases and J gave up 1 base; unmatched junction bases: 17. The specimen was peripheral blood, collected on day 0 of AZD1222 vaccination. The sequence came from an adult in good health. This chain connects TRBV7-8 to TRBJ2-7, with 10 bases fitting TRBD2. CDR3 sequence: CASSLLPFASGSPSYEQYF. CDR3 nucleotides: TGTGCCAGCAGCCTCTTACCCTTTGCTAGCGGGAGTCCGTCCTACGAGCAGTACTTC.